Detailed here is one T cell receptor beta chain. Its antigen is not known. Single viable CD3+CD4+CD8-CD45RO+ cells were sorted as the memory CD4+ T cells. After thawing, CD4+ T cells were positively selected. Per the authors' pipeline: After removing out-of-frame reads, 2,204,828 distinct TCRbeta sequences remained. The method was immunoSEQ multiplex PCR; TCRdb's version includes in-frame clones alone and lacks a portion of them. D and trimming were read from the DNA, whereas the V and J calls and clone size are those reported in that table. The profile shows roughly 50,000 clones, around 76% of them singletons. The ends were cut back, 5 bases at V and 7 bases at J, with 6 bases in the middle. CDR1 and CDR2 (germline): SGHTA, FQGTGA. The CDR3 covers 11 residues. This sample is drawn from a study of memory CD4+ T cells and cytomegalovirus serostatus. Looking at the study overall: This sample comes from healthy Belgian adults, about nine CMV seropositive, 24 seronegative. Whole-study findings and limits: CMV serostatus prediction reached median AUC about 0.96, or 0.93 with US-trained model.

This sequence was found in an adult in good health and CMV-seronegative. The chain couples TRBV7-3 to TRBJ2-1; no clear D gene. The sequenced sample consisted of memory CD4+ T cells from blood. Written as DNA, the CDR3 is TGTGCCAGCAGCACCGGGAATGAGCAGTTCTTC. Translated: CASSTGNEQFF. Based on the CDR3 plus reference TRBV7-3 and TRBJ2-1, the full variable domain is GAGVSQTPSNKVTEKGKYVELRCDPISGHTALYWYRQSLGQGPEFLIYFQGTGAADDSGLPNDRFFAVRPEGSVSTLKIQRTERGDSAVYLCASSTGNEQFFGPGTRLTVL.